The rows below give T cell receptor beta chains drawn from one sample of a study of cytomegalovirus exposure and HLA in healthy donors. TCRdb keeps only in-frame clones here, not all; method: immunoSEQ multiplex PCR. The sample records a few hundred thousand clones, roughly 90% being singletons. Sequencing was done on a sample of PBMCs. The receptors were sampled from a woman aged 18 to 35 in good health and CMV-seronegative. Both conserved end residues are part of each CDR3. A D gene is named only where the DNA matches it firmly. For some rows the clone size is stated as once, few or many, or as a class when expanded; others skip it.

j_call d_call clone_size v_call cdr3_nt cdr3_aa
TRBJ1-1 NA NA TRBV9 TGTGCCAGCAGCCCGCCCGCTGGGGGGGGCACTGAAGCTTTCTTT CASSPPAGGGTEAFF
TRBJ1-1 NA NA TRBV30 TGTGCCTGGAGCACAGGGAGGGTATCTGAAGCTTTCTTT CAWSTGRVSEAFF
TRBJ1-5 NA NA TRBV21-1 TGTGCCAGCAGCACCCCGGAAGGGGTGGGTCAGCCCCAGCATTTT CASSTPEGVGQPQHF
TRBJ2-3 TRBD1 NA TRBV5-1 TGCGCCAGCAGCTTGGTGGGACAGTCAAGCACAGATACGCAGTATTTT CASSLVGQSSTDTQYF
TRBJ2-6 TRBD1 NA TRBV7-2 TGTGCCAGCAGCTTAGCACAGGGGCTCTCTGGGGCCAACGTCCTGACTTTC CASSLAQGLSGANVLTF
TRBJ2-3 NA NA TRBV27 TGTGCCAGCAGCAATACACATAGCACAGATACGCAGTATTTT CASSNTHSTDTQYF
TRBJ1-1 NA NA TRBV10-1 TGCGCCAGCACGGACGGGATGAACACTGAAGCTTTCTTT CASTDGMNTEAFF
TRBJ1-5 TRBD1 NA TRBV2 TGTGCCAGCAGAGTTGGGACAGCCCCTAATCAGCCCCAGCATTTT CASRVGTAPNQPQHF
TRBJ1-1 NA NA TRBV7-8 TGTGCCAGCAGCTTAGAAAGGGGGACTGAAGCTTTCTTT CASSLERGTEAFF
TRBJ2-7 TRBD1 once TRBV18 TGTGCCAGCTCACGGGACAGGGCAAACGAGCAGTACTTC CASSRDRANEQYF
TRBJ1-1 NA NA TRBV7-9 TGTGCCAGCAGCTTACGAGACGCGGGGTCCCCTGAAGCTTTCTTT CASSLRDAGSPEAFF
TRBJ2-5 TRBD2 NA TRBV11-3 TGTGCCAGCAGCTTAGCGGGGGGGCACCAAGAGACCCAGTACTTC CASSLAGGHQETQYF
TRBJ1-2 TRBD1 NA TRBV19 TGTGCCAGTCGGGACAGGGGGCGCCCAGGGTATGGCTACACCTTC CASRDRGRPGYGYTF
TRBJ2-1 TRBD2 NA TRBV9 TGTGCCAGCAGCGTAGGGGGACTAGCAAGCTACAATGAGCAGTTCTTC CASSVGGLASYNEQFF
TRBJ2-5 TRBD2 NA TRBV27 TGTGCCAGCAGTTTATACGGGGGGGAAGAGACCCAGTACTTC CASSLYGGEETQYF
TRBJ2-1 TRBD2 NA TRBV19 TGTGCCAGTAGTCTACCGGGACTAGTCGCGGAACAGTTCTTC CASSLPGLVAEQFF
TRBJ1-3 NA NA TRBV2 TGTGCCAGCAGTGATGCAGGGACTGGAAACACCATATATTTT CASSDAGTGNTIYF
TRBJ2-7 NA NA TRBV6-1 TGTGCCAGCAGTCCAGGGAACCAAGCCTACGAGCAGTACTTC CASSPGNQAYEQYF
TRBJ1-6 TRBD1 NA TRBV9 TGTGCCAGCAGCGTAGGACAGGGTTATAATTCACCCCTCCACTTT CASSVGQGYNSPLHF
TRBJ2-1 NA NA TRBV7-3 TGTGCCAGCAGCTTTAGCGATACCCACAATGAGCAGTTCTTC CASSFSDTHNEQFF
TRBJ2-2 NA NA TRBV4-2 TGTGCCAGCAGCCAAGTGGGGGGACAGCCTCCACCAGCCGGGGAGCTGTTTTTT CASSQVGGQPPPAGELFF
TRBJ2-5 NA NA TRBV7-9 TGTGCCAGCAGCTTAATGGGGGGAGAGACCCAGTACTTC CASSLMGGETQYF
TRBJ1-1 NA NA TRBV2 TGTGCCAGCAGTGCCCCCCGGTTTAACACTGAAGCTTTCTTT CASSAPRFNTEAFF
TRBJ1-2 NA NA TRBV2 TGTGCCAGCAGTGAAGGCGGCAGACGAAACTATGGCTACACCTTC CASSEGGRRNYGYTF
TRBJ2-5 TRBD2 NA TRBV19 TGTGCCAGTAGTATGATACTAGCGGGGGGGGGACAAGAGACCCAGTACTTC CASSMILAGGGQETQYF
TRBJ1-2 NA NA TRBV2 TGTGCCAGCAATCTTTTGACAGGCGCCCCTCTATTCTATGGCTACACCTTC CASNLLTGAPLFYGYTF
TRBJ1-6 TRBD1 NA TRBV5-6 TGTGCCAGCAGCTTGAGGGACAGGGGTTTCAGTTCACCCCTCCACTTT CASSLRDRGFSSPLHF
TRBJ1-3 NA once TRBV6-5 TGTGCCAGCAGTACCGGAGACTCTGGAAACACCATATATTTT CASSTGDSGNTIYF
TRBJ2-5 TRBD1 NA TRBV9 TGTGCCAGCAGCACCGGAGAGGGACAGCGAGAGCAGTACTTC CASSTGEGQREQYF
TRBJ1-2 NA NA TRBV18 TGTGCCAGCTCACGGGAGTATGGCTACACCTTC CASSREYGYTF
TRBJ1-1 NA NA TRBV10-2 TGCGCCAGCAGTGAAGGGGCCGCTGAAGCTTTCTTT CASSEGAAEAFF
TRBJ2-1 TRBD2 NA TRBV9 TGTGCCAGCGCCCCTGCTAGCGGAGGTGAGCAGTTCTTC CASAPASGGEQFF
TRBJ2-7 NA NA TRBV7-9 TGTGCCAGCACTGGGCAGCTGGGCGAGCAGTACTTC CASTGQLGEQYF
TRBJ2-7 NA once TRBV27 TGTGCCAGCAGTTTAGGGGCAGGTTCTTCGTACGAGCAGTACTTC CASSLGAGSSYEQYF
TRBJ1-2 TRBD1 NA TRBV6-5 TGTGCCAGCAGTCGGACAGGTTTTAACTATGGCTACACCTTC CASSRTGFNYGYTF
TRBJ2-5 NA few TRBV7-3 TGTGCCAGCAGCCCCAACGGGGGTAGCCAGTACTTC CASSPNGGSQYF
TRBJ2-7 NA NA TRBV19 TGTGCCAGTAGTACCGCAGGGCGCTCCTACGAGCAGTACTTC CASSTAGRSYEQYF
TRBJ2-1 NA NA TRBV4-1 TGCGCCAGCAGCCAAGGGTATTATTTCGGACAGCCAAACAATGAGCAGTTCTTC CASSQGYYFGQPNNEQFF
TRBJ1-5 NA NA TRBV5-1 TGCGCCAGCAGCTTGACGGCAGGGCCTAATCAGCCCCAGCATTTT CASSLTAGPNQPQHF
TRBJ1-2 NA NA TRBV12-5 TGTGCTAGTGGTTTGGGACAGACTCTATCCTATGGCTACACCTTC CASGLGQTLSYGYTF
TRBJ2-7 TRBD1 NA TRBV7-9 TGTGCCAGCAGCACATTCCCGGGACAGGGGAATGGCTACGAGCAGTACTTC CASSTFPGQGNGYEQYF
TRBJ2-1 NA NA TRBV20-1 TGCAGTGCTAGTCCGGGCAATGAGCAGTTCTTC CSASPGNEQFF
TRBJ1-5 NA NA TRBV27 TGTGCCAGCAGTTTATCCCCCTTAAGCAATCAGCCCCAGCATTTT CASSLSPLSNQPQHF
TRBJ2-7 NA NA TRBV5-1 TGCGCCAGCAGCGAGGGGGATATCTACGAGCAGTACTTC CASSEGDIYEQYF
TRBJ2-5 TRBD2 NA TRBV10-3 TGTGCCATCAGTGTGCCTAGCGGGGGGGAAGTTGAGCAGTACTTC CAISVPSGGEVEQYF
TRBJ2-3 TRBD2 NA TRBV12-5 TGTGCTAGTGGTTCCCGGGGGGGCACAGATACGCAGTATTTT CASGSRGGTDTQYF